Below are 18 T cell receptor beta chains sequenced from a single sample in a study of control samples from healthy donors and cancer patients. Data came from immunoSEQ multiplex PCR; TCRdb stores just in-frame clones and leaves some out. This table has about 140,000 clones, about 90% appearing once. The sample was blood. The receptors derive from a man aged 18 to 30 in good health.

V usage is TRBV15 and J usage is TRBJ1-1; D not certain. Trimming took off 1 base at V and 3 bases at J, with 9 bases between the two ends. This CDR3 has 14 residues. Germline V gene data show CDR1 as LNHNV and CDR2 as YYDKDF (reference sequence). The CDR3 nucleotides are TGTGCCACCAGCAGAGCATCGGGATACACTGAAGCTTTCTTT. Translation gives CATSRASGYTEAFF.

The chain links TRBV20-1 to TRBJ2-3; D uncertain. Germline V gene lookup returns CDR1 DFQATT and CDR2 SNEGSKA (reference sequence). Trimming pared 3 bases from V and 5 bases from J, leaving 6 bases between. The CDR3 is 11 residues long. The CDR3 bases are TGCAGTGCTAGTTTCGTAGATACGCAGTATTTT. Translation: CSASFVDTQYF.

The chain couples TRBV5-1 to TRBJ1-1, with D possibly TRBD1 on 6 matching bases. Trimming took 1 base from V and 3 from J, leaving 13 bases between them. Germline V lookup: CDR1 SGHRS, CDR2 YFSETQ. The CDR3 covers 15 residues. The chain's CDR3 is CASSLTGSTDTEAFF. CDR3 DNA sequence: TGCGCCAGCAGCTTGACAGGGAGTACGGACACTGAAGCTTTCTTT.

The chain employs TRBV21-1 and TRBJ2-5. TRBV21-1 is a pseudogene. This CDR3 has 11 amino acids. The CDR3 reads CAQDGQETQYF. CDR3 nucleotides: TGTGCCCAGGACGGCCAAGAGACCCAGTACTTC.

The V call is TRBV5-1, the J call TRBJ2-1; TRBD2 aligns across 8 bases. CDR3 length equals 15 residues. The V segment lost 0 bases and the J segment 10 bases; nucleotides outside the gene matches: 9. In germline, CDR1 is SGHRS, CDR2 YFSETQ. The CDR3 region is CASSLAGGPGEEQFF. In DNA, the CDR3 is TGCGCCAGCAGCTTGGCGGGGGGGCCAGGAGAGGAGCAGTTCTTC.

The chain uses TRBV4-1 and TRBJ1-5; 8 bases agree with TRBD1. The CDR3 runs 15 residues. V trimming: 3 bases; J trimming: 3 bases; junction bases outside the gene matches: 4. Germline CDR1 reads MGHRA; CDR2 reads YSYEKL. The DNA of the CDR3 is TGCGCCAGCAGCCAGCCGGGACAGGACAATCAGCCCCAGCATTTT. This gives the protein CASSQPGQDNQPQHF.

This chain joins TRBV2 and TRBJ2-1; the match to TRBD2 covers 16 bases. The J segment lost 3 bases and the V segment lost 9 bases, leaving 2 bases of the junction unmatched. Germline CDR1 reads SNHLY; CDR2 reads FYNNEI. The CDR3 totals 15 residues. The CDR3, as DNA: TGTGCCAGAGGGACTAGCGGGGGGGTCTACAATGAGCAGTTCTTC. It encodes CARGTSGGVYNEQFF.

The chain couples TRBV5-4 to TRBJ2-5; 10 bases map to TRBD1. The CDR3 is 18 amino acids. Germline CDR1 is SGHNT and CDR2 is YYREEE (reference sequence). The V gene end was trimmed by 1 base and the J gene end by 0 bases; junction bases not matched to a gene: 9. The CDR3 bases are TGTGCCAGCAGCTTGTTAGGGACAGGGGCTGACTACCAAGAGACCCAGTACTTC. Translating gives CASSLLGTGADYQETQYF.

The chain uses TRBV28 and TRBJ1-2, with D perhaps TRBD1 (5 bases). The CDR3 is 11 amino acids. V was trimmed by 5 bases and J by 5 bases, leaving 6 bases between them. Germline CDR1 MDHEN, CDR2 SYDVKM. Here the CDR3 DNA reads TGTGCCAGCAGTCCAGGGTATGGCTACACCTTC. Translating gives CASSPGYGYTF.

The chain uses TRBV27 and TRBJ1-2; D uncertain. Germline-derived CDR1 and CDR2 are MNHEY and SMNVEV (reference sequence). V was cut by 6 bases and J by 0 bases, with 11 bases left in between. The CDR3 consists of 14 residues. CDR3 amino acids: CASRLRIANYGYTF. The CDR3 DNA sequence: TGTGCCAGCAGGTTACGGATAGCTAACTATGGCTACACCTTC.

The V and J genes are TRBV29-1 and TRBJ2-3; no definite D call. This CDR3 is 13 amino acids long. V lost 3 bases and J 1 base, leaving 8 bases between the germline ends. Germline V CDR1 and CDR2: SQVTM, ANQGSEA. CDR3 DNA sequence: TGCAGCGTTGACCAAAGCGGCACAGATACGCAGTATTTT. Encoded protein: CSVDQSGTDTQYF.

This chain uses TRBV19 with TRBJ1-4; D is perhaps TRBD1 (5 bases). Germline V CDR1 and CDR2: LNHDA, SQIVND (reference sequence). The length of the CDR3 is 13 residues. V lost 9 bases and J lost 3, with 11 bases in between. The CDR3 DNA sequence: TGTGCCAGCCATGGGGGAGCTAATGAAAAACTGTTTTTT. Translation gives CASHGGANEKLFF.

The rearrangement joins TRBV30 to TRBJ2-7, with 10 bases fitting TRBD1. Germline lookup yields CDR1 GTSNPN and CDR2 SVGIG (reference sequence). The V segment lost 1 base and the J segment 6 bases; nucleotides outside the gene matches: 9. The CDR3 is 15 amino acids. This chain's CDR3 is CAWSDRQGAGGEQYF. The DNA for the CDR3 is TGTGCCTGGAGTGATCGACAGGGGGCAGGTGGCGAGCAGTACTTC.

The genes are TRBV28 and TRBJ2-7; 9 bases align to TRBD2. The germline V gene has CDR1 MDHEN and CDR2 SYDVKM. The CDR3 extends over 16 amino acids. Trimming removed 6 bases from V and 6 bases from J; junction bases left unmatched: 15. In DNA, the CDR3 is TGTGCCAGCAGGAGAAACGGTTGGCGGGGGGGCCTCGAGCAGTACTTC. It encodes CASRRNGWRGGLEQYF.

V is TRBV28 and J is TRBJ1-1; 8 positions agree with TRBD1. CDR1 is MDHEN and CDR2 is SYDVKM in the germline V gene. The CDR3 contains 14 residues. V dropped 8 bases and J dropped 3; count of bases not matched to a gene: 8. In DNA form, the CDR3 reads TGTGCCAGCGGGGAGGACAGGGAGGACACTGAAGCTTTCTTT. Residues: CASGEDREDTEAFF.

The chain recombines TRBV7-9 with TRBJ1-1, with D perhaps TRBD1 (6 bases). There are 14 residues in the CDR3. V lost 8 bases and J lost 0, with 13 bases in between. The germline V gene encodes CDR1 SEHNR and CDR2 FQNEAQ (reference sequence). Written as DNA, the CDR3 is TGTGCCAGCGACATACAGGGAATGAACACTGAAGCTTTCTTT. Translated, it gives CASDIQGMNTEAFF.

The rearrangement uses TRBV5-8 and TRBJ2-3; TRBD2 matches 7 bases. The CDR3 loop spans 15 amino acids. The germline gives CDR1 SGHTS, CDR2 YDEGEE. Losses at the gene ends were 3 bases for V and 7 bases for J; bases not matched to a gene: 11. The CDR3 sequence is CASSWDWGGSNTQYF. The DNA of the CDR3 is TGTGCCAGCAGCTGGGACTGGGGGGGGAGTAATACGCAGTATTTT.

This clone showed up just once. The V and J genes are TRBV6-5 and TRBJ1-1, with D maybe TRBD1 (5 bases). This CDR3 has 14 amino acids. CDR1 is MNHEY, CDR2 SVGAGI, per germline. The germline V and J ends were trimmed by 4 bases and 0 bases, with 9 bases remaining between them. The DNA of the CDR3 is TGTGCCAGCAGTTCGGGACGCATGAACACTGAAGCTTTCTTT. Protein sequence: CASSSGRMNTEAFF.